The 21 T cell receptor beta chains in this list originate from one sample, sequenced in a study of post-analysis software for immune sequencing data. These receptors have no identified antigens. Study-wide results and limits: When patients were compared with controls, a handful of TRBV segments were more frequent, TRBV5-6, TRBV5-1 and TRBV20-1 among them.

The authors incorporated unique molecular identifiers into the TCR beta cDNA libraries. TCRdb processed the PCR reads anew with MiXCR; each CDR3 protein has one entry. The table has a few hundred thousand distinct CDR3 sequences, roughly 38% seen once; the top ten hold 7.6%. Sequencing input: blood. These receptors came from a girl aged 2 to 9 with multiple sclerosis.

The genes are TRBV6-4 and TRBJ1-2; 10 bases match TRBD1. The germline V gene encodes CDR1 MRHNA and CDR2 SNTAGT. The CDR3 length is 14 residues. The ends lost 3 bases at V and 6 bases at J; junction bases unmatched: 4. The CDR3 sequence is CASSEYGTGDGYTF. Written as DNA, the CDR3 is TGTGCCAGCAGTGAATACGGGACAGGGGATGGCTACACCTTC.

CDR3 loop: CASSSRQDDIQYF. CDR3 bases: TGTGCCAGCAGCTCAAGACAGGATGACATTCAGTACTTC. The rearrangement links TRBV7-9 to TRBJ2-4, with D maybe TRBD1 (6 bases). Per the germline V gene, CDR1 is SEHNR and CDR2 is FQNEAQ (reference sequence). The V gene lost 4 bases and the J gene lost 8 bases, with 12 bases spanning the gap. The CDR3 length is 13 residues.

This clonotype has just a few counts. The chain is built from TRBV18 and TRBJ2-1; 8 bases align to TRBD1. Germline CDR1 reads KGHSH; CDR2 reads LQKENI. The V segment lost 3 bases and the J segment 4 bases; nucleotides outside the gene matches: 5. The CDR3 consists of 15 residues. CDR3 protein: CASSPGTGRYNEQFF. DNA for the CDR3: TGTGCCAGCTCACCCGGGACAGGCAGGTACAATGAGCAGTTCTTC.

This clonotype has just a few counts. The chain has TRBV20-1 and TRBJ2-7; no reliable D call. This CDR3 has 13 residues. V lost 5 bases to trimming and J lost 4 bases, with 15 bases between them. Germline assignment: CDR1 DFQATT and CDR2 SNEGSKA (reference sequence). CDR3: CSASRQSPYEQYF. CDR3 bases: TGCAGTGCTTCTCGCCAGTCCCCTTACGAGCAGTACTTC.

The chain employs TRBV5-5 and TRBJ1-4; D remains ambiguous. The ends were cut back, 2 bases at V and 5 bases at J, with 4 bases in the middle. This CDR3 contains 12 residues. Germline values: CDR1 SGHKS, CDR2 YYEKEE (reference sequence). Written as DNA, the CDR3 is TGTGCCAGCAGCTTCCCCAATGAAAAACTGTTTTTT. It translates to CASSFPNEKLFF.

This clonotype was seen a few times. The J gene is TRBJ1-4, the V gene TRBV12-3 or TRBV12-4; the D gene is possibly TRBD1 (5 bases). The CDR3 is 15 amino acids. Deletions cut 3 bases from V and 5 bases from J, with 13 bases between. CDR3 bases: TGTGCCAGCAGTTTCTCCGGGCGGGGGAATGAAAAACTGTTTTTT. Translating it yields CASSFSGRGNEKLFF.

This clonotype showed up just once. The V gene is TRBV6-5, the J gene TRBJ2-2; TRBD1 matches at 10 bases. The V and J ends lost 6 bases and 6 bases, in that order; junction bases with no gene match: 10. Germline values: CDR1 MNHEY, CDR2 SVGAGI. The CDR3 has 16 amino acids. DNA for the CDR3: TGTGCCAGCAGGCCTAATGCCGGGACAGGGGCCGGGGAGCTGTTTTTT. Its protein product is CASRPNAGTGAGELFF.

The chain employs TRBV30 and TRBJ1-1; D is undetermined. From germline, CDR1 is GTSNPN and CDR2 SVGIG (reference sequence). This CDR3 region has 14 residues. The V end lost 4 bases, the J end lost 0 bases, and 12 bases lay between the germline ends. CDR3 protein: CAWNGDGMNTEAFF. The CDR3 nucleotides read TGTGCCTGGAACGGTGACGGCATGAACACTGAAGCTTTCTTT.

The gene calls are TRBV24-1 and TRBJ2-1; TRBD2 aligns across 9 bases. The CDR3 sequence is 17 residues long. With V trimmed by 3 bases and J by 2 bases, 7 bases remained unmatched. Per germline, CDR1 KGHDR and CDR2 SFDVKD. The CDR3 DNA sequence: TGTGCCACCAGTGATGCGTTTTTAGCGGGGGCCTACAATGAGCAGTTCTTC. Its translation: CATSDAFLAGAYNEQFF.

This chain joins TRBV20-1 and TRBJ2-2, with TRBD2 identical over 8 bases. The length of the CDR3 is 14 residues. With 5 bases clipped from V and 6 bases from J, the junction kept 8 bases outside the gene matches. Germline-derived CDR1 and CDR2 are DFQATT and SNEGSKA (reference sequence). The CDR3 loop is CSASGTRLAGELFF. The CDR3 DNA reads as TGCAGTGCTTCCGGGACTAGGCTGGCCGGGGAGCTGTTTTTT.

This clonotype was observed a handful of times. The rearrangement joins TRBV7-2 to TRBJ2-3; 7 bases map to TRBD2. The length of the CDR3 is 18 residues. The germline V gene has CDR1 SGHTA and CDR2 FQGNSA. After removal of 2 bases from V and 4 bases from J, the junction contained 15 bases not matched to a gene. DNA for the CDR3: TGTGCCAGCAGCTTACAATGGGACTACCCTTTGGTGGCAGATACGCAGTATTTT. As protein: CASSLQWDYPLVADTQYF.

The rearrangement uses TRBV12-3 or TRBV12-4 and TRBJ2-4; D remains ambiguous. With the DNA end fitting TRBJ2-7 better, the J assignment may be wrong. This CDR3 spans 14 amino acids. CDR3 sequence: CASSLKIWPYEQYF. The CDR3 DNA sequence: TGTGCCAGCAGTTTGAAAATATGGCCTTACGAGCAGTACTTC.

This chain connects TRBV29-1 to TRBJ2-1, with TRBD2 matching over 7 bases. This CDR3 comprises 15 residues. Germline CDR1 SQVTM, CDR2 ANQGSEA. Trimming cost V 1 base and J 10 bases; bases outside gene matches: 13. This CDR3 reads CSVEVLGLVFREQFF. CDR3 nucleotides: TGCAGCGTTGAAGTGTTAGGACTAGTATTCCGGGAGCAGTTCTTC.

This clonotype was picked up a small number of times. The rearrangement uses TRBV20-1 and TRBJ1-2; 7 bases map to TRBD1. The V gene's germline CDR1 is DFQATT and CDR2 SNEGSKA (reference sequence). The CDR3 sequence is 15 residues long. V was clipped by 1 base and J by 0 bases; unmatched bases: 5. CDR3 protein: CSARVWTGANYGYTF. CDR3 DNA sequence: TGCAGTGCTAGAGTTTGGACAGGTGCTAACTATGGCTACACCTTC.

V is TRBV19 and J is TRBJ1-1; tentatively, D is TRBD1 (5 bases). Trimming stripped 5 bases from V and 5 bases from J, with 12 bases between. CDR1 is LNHDA, CDR2 SQIVND, per germline (reference sequence). CDR3 size: 13 residues. The CDR3 sequence is CASSGRDRTEAFF. The CDR3 DNA reads TGTGCCAGTAGTGGCAGGGATAGGACTGAAGCTTTCTTT. Full variable domain (rest looked up from reference TRBV19 and TRBJ1-1): DGGITQSPKYLFRKEGQNVTLSCEQNLNHDAMYWYRQDPGQGLRLIYYSQIVNDFQKGDIAEGYSVSREKKESFPLTVTSAQKNPTAFYLCASSGRDRTEAFFGQGTRLTVV.

The gene calls are TRBV20-1 and TRBJ2-1; tentatively, D is TRBD2 (5 bases). This CDR3 has 14 residues. The V end was cut by 6 bases, the J end by 0 bases, with 12 bases between. CDR1 is DFQATT, CDR2 SNEGSKA, per germline (reference sequence). The chain's CDR3 is CSAPRVGSYNEQFF. The CDR3 nucleotides are TGCAGTGCGCCGCGGGTAGGCTCCTACAATGAGCAGTTCTTC.

This clonotype has just a few counts. V is TRBV29-1 and J is TRBJ1-1; D perhaps matches TRBD1 (5 bases). The CDR3 covers 13 residues. V was shortened by 3 bases and J by 5 bases, with 13 bases between the two germline ends. CDR1 SQVTM and CDR2 ANQGSEA come from the germline V gene. Written as DNA, the CDR3 is TGCAGCGTTGATCAGGGCTTTGGGACTGAAGCTTTCTTT. Residues: CSVDQGFGTEAFF.

In its sample, this clonotype was seen a few times. V usage is TRBV7-9 and J usage is TRBJ2-1, with 9 bases lining up with TRBD2. Trimming took 10 bases from V and 7 from J; bases not matched to a gene: 11. The CDR3 runs 14 residues. Looked up from germline, CDR1 is SEHNR and CDR2 is FQNEAQ (reference sequence). Here the CDR3 DNA reads TGTGCCACTCACTGGCTAGCGGGGCGGAATGAGCAGTTCTTC. Encoded protein: CATHWLAGRNEQFF.

Only a few counts were recorded for this clonotype. The rearrangement joins TRBV4-1 to TRBJ2-4; the match to TRBD2 covers 14 bases. Germline V lookup: CDR1 MGHRA, CDR2 YSYEKL. This CDR3 contains 18 residues. The V segment lost 6 bases and the J segment 0 bases; nucleotides outside the gene matches: 7. The CDR3 DNA reads as TGCGCCAGCAGACCTGGACTAGCGGGGGGCCTAGCCAAAAACATTCAGTACTTC. Translation: CASRPGLAGGLAKNIQYF.

The chain links TRBV4-2 to TRBJ1-1; no clear D. The germline CDR1 and CDR2 sequences are LGHNA and YNFKEQ. The CDR3 is 14 residues long. V lost 4 bases and J lost 4, with 13 bases in between. The CDR3 sequence is CASSPLTVGTEAFF. The CDR3 coding sequence is TGTGCCAGCAGCCCTCTGACCGTGGGCACTGAAGCTTTCTTT.

The sample holds a few counts of this clonotype. The chain joins TRBV4-1 to TRBJ1-1; possible D gene TRBD1, 6 bases. V shed 0 bases and J shed 8 bases, with 10 bases lying between them. Germline V gene sequence: CDR1 MGHRA, CDR2 YSYEKL. This CDR3 is built from 13 residues. The CDR3 is CASSQDARGEAFF. The CDR3 nucleotides read TGCGCCAGCAGCCAAGATGCCAGGGGAGAAGCTTTCTTT.